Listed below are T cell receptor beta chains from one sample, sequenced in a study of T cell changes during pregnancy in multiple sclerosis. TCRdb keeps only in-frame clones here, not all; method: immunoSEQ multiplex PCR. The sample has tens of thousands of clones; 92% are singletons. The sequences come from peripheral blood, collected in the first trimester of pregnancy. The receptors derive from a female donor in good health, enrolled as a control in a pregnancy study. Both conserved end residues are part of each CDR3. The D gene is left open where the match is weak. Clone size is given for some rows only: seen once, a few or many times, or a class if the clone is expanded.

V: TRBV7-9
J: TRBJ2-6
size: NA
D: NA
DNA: TGTGCCAGCAGCCCTCGGTTTGATGGGGCCAACGTCCTGACTTTC
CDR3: CASSPRFDGANVLTF

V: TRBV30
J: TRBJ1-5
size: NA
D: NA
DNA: TGTGCCTGGAGCCTCTCTCGGTTTAATCAGCCCCAGCATTTT
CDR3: CAWSLSRFNQPQHF

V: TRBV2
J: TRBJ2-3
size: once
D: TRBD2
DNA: TGTGCCAGCAGTGAAAAGCTAGCGGGCACAGATACGCAGTATTTT
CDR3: CASSEKLAGTDTQYF

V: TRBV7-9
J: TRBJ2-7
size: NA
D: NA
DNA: TGTGCCAGCAGCTCCGACTATCTTCCTTACGAGCAGTACTTC
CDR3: CASSSDYLPYEQYF

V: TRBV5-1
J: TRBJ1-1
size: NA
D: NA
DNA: TGCGCCAGCAGCCAAAACACTGAAGCTTTCTTT
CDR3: CASSQNTEAFF

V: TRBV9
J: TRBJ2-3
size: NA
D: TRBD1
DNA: TGTGCCAGCAGCGGGACAGGGGCAGATACGCAGTATTTT
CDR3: CASSGTGADTQYF

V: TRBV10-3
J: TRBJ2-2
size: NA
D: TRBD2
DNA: TGTGCCATCAGGCGGGAGGGCGACACCGGGGAGCTGTTTTTT
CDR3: CAIRREGDTGELFF

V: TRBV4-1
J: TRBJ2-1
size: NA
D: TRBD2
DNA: TGCGCCAGCACCATTACTAGCGGGTATAGCAATGAGCAGTTCTTC
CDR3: CASTITSGYSNEQFF

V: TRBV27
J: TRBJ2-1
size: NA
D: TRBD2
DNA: TGTGCCAGCAGTTTATTCTCTAGCGGGATAGTCAATGAGCAGTTCTTC
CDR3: CASSLFSSGIVNEQFF

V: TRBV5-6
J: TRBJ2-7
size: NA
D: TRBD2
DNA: TGTGCCAGCAGCTACCCGGGACTAGCGAACGAGCAGTACTTC
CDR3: CASSYPGLANEQYF

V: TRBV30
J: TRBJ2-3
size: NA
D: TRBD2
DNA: TGTGCCTGCCTATCGGGACTAGCGGGAGATACGCAGTATTTT
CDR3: CACLSGLAGDTQYF

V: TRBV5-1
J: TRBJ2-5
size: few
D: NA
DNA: TGCGCCAGCAGCTTGTCGGAGACCCAGTACTTC
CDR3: CASSLSETQYF

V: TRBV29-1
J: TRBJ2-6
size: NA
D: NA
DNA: TGCAGCGTTAGTCGGGGGGCCTCTGGGGCCAACGTCCTGACTTTC
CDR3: CSVSRGASGANVLTF

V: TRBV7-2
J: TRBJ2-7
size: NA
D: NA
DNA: TGTGCCAGCAGCACACGAGGAGGCAGCTACGAGCAGTACTTC
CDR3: CASSTRGGSYEQYF

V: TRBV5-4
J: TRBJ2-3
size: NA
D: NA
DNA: TGTGCCAGCAGCTTGGGGCAGGTGAACACAGATACGCAGTATTTT
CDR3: CASSLGQVNTDTQYF

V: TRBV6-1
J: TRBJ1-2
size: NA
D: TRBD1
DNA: TGTGCCAGCAGGGGACAGCTTACCGATGGCTACACCTTC
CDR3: CASRGQLTDGYTF

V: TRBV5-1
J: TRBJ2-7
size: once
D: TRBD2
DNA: TGCGCCAGCAGCTTGGTAGCGGGAGAAGGCGAGCAGTACTTC
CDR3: CASSLVAGEGEQYF

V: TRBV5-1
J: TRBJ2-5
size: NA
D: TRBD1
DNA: TGCGCCAGCAGCGTCGCCGGGACAGGGTGGGGGGAGACCCAGTACTTC
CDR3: CASSVAGTGWGETQYF

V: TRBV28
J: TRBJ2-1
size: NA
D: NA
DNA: TGTGCCAGCAGTCCTCACTATAGCGGCCCTCCGGGAAATGAGCAGTTCTTC
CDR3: CASSPHYSGPPGNEQFF

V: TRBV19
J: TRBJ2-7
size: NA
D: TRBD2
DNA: TGTGCCAGTAGTGCGACTAGCGGGCCCTCCTACGAGCAGTACTTC
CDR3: CASSATSGPSYEQYF

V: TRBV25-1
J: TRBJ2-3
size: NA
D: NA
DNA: TGTGCCAGCAGTGAAAGCTACCCCACAGATACGCAGTATTTT
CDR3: CASSESYPTDTQYF

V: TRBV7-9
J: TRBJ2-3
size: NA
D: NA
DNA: TGTGCCAGCAGCTTGGGAGGCGGCCCCACAGATACGCAGTATTTT
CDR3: CASSLGGGPTDTQYF

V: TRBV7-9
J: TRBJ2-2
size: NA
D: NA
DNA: TGTGCCAGCAGCCCTACCCCCGGGGAGCTGTTTTTT
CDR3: CASSPTPGELFF

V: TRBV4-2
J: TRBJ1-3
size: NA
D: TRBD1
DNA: TGTGCCAGCAGCCAAGGGACAGGCCTACACTCTGGAAACACCATATATTTT
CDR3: CASSQGTGLHSGNTIYF

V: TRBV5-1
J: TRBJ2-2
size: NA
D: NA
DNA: TGCGCCAGCAGTCAGCGGCCTTTGGCGGTACCTGCCGGGGAGCTGTTTTTT
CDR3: CASSQRPLAVPAGELFF

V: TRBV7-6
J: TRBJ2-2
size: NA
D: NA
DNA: TGTGCCAGCAGCATGCGGGCCAACACCGGGGAGCTGTTTTTT
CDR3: CASSMRANTGELFF

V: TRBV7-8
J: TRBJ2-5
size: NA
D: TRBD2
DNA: TGTGCCAGCAGCTTAGGGCCTCGAGCGGGACAAGAGACCCAGTACTTC
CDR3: CASSLGPRAGQETQYF

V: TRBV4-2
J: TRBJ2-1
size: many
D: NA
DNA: TGTGCCAGCAGCCAAGAGCCGGGGGTAAAGAATGAGCAGTTCTTC
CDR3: CASSQEPGVKNEQFF

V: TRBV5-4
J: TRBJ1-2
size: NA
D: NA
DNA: TGTGCCAGCAGCTTGGGAGGCATCTATGGCTACACCTTC
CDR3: CASSLGGIYGYTF

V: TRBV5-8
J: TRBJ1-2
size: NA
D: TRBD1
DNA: TGTGCCAGCAGCACCTTGACAGGGGGGATTGGCTACACCTTC
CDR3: CASSTLTGGIGYTF

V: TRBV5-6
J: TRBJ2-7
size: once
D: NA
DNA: TGTGCCAGCAGCGATTCCAATCGGGGGTACGAGCAGTACTTC
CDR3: CASSDSNRGYEQYF

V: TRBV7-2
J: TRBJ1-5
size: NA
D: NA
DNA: TGTGCCAGCAGCTTAGCGCCTCACCGGAATCAGCCCCAGCATTTT
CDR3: CASSLAPHRNQPQHF

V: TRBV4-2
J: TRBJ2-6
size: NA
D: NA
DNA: TGTGCCAGCAGCCAAGCGTCAGGAAGAGGGGCCAACGTCCTGACTTTC
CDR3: CASSQASGRGANVLTF

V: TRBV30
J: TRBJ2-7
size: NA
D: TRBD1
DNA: TGTGCCTGGACCCAAGACAGGGGGGCCTACGAGCAGTACTTC
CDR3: CAWTQDRGAYEQYF

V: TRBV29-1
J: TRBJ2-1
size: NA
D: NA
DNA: TGCAGCGTTAACGGGCAGGGGGGCAATGAGCAGTTCTTC
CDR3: CSVNGQGGNEQFF

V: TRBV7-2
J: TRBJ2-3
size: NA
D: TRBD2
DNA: TGTGCCAGCAGCTTAACTAGCGGAAACACAGATACGCAGTATTTT
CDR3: CASSLTSGNTDTQYF

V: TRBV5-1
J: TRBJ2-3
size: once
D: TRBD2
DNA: TGCGCCAGCAGCTTGGGGCTAGCGGGAGGGGTGGATACGCAGTATTTT
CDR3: CASSLGLAGGVDTQYF

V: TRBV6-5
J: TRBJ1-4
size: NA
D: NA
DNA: TGTGCCAGCGCCGGTGCGGGAGCAACTAATGAAAAACTGTTTTTT
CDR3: CASAGAGATNEKLFF

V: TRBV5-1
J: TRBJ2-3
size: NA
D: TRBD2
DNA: TGCGCCAGCAGCCTCCGGACTAGCGGGAGTGTCGGGGCAGATACGCAGTATTTT
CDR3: CASSLRTSGSVGADTQYF

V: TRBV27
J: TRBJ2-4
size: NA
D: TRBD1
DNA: TGTGCCAGCAGCCGGACAGGGACCGAAGGGGGCAAAAACATTCAGTACTTC
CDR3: CASSRTGTEGGKNIQYF

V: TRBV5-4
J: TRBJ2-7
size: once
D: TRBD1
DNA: TGTGCCAGCAGCGCCACAGGGGATGGTTCCTACGAGCAGTACTTC
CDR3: CASSATGDGSYEQYF

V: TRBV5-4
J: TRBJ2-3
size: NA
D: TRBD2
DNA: TGTGCCAGCAGCTTTACTCGCGGGGGGCTCACAGATACGCAGTATTTT
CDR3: CASSFTRGGLTDTQYF

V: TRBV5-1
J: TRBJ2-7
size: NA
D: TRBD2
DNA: TGCGCCAGCAGCGTTAGCGGGCTTCCCTACGAGCAGTACTTC
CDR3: CASSVSGLPYEQYF

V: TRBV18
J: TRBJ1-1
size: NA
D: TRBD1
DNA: TGTGCCAGCTCACTCGGACAGGGAGGAACTGAAGCTTTCTTT
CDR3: CASSLGQGGTEAFF